The clone carrying this TCR beta chain was counted many times. What it recognizes is unknown. This sample stems from a study of human T cells and chemical hapten exposure. Overall study: Patients additionally received therapeutic doses of diphenylcyclopropenone on the scalp once a week, and this continued throughout the approximately 22-week study. Patch tests put 0.01% DPC on the upper back, and the results were checked at 6 days. Findings and caveats of the study: The study found expanded TCRs formed significantly more large CDR3 similarity clusters than controls.

The CDR3 runs 17 residues. Losses at the gene ends were 3 bases for V and 0 bases for J; bases not matched to a gene: 6. The germline gives CDR1 DFQATT, CDR2 SNEGSKA (reference sequence). As to time point: patch test 2, 6 weeks after DPC sensitization. Treatment here: therapeutic diphenylcyclopropenone sensitization with weekly scalp DPC. Alopecia patients, 18 to 70 years old and DPC-suitable, served as donors. TCRdb used MiXCR to reprocess the RACE reads, holding one entry per CDR3 protein. The table includes approximately 95,000 distinct CDR3 sequences, over 10% detected once. The TCR was taken from a woman aged 40 to 50 with alopecia areata. Some clones in this sample may be carry-over from other donors' samples. This chain joins TRBV20-1 and TRBJ2-3; 13 nucleotides match TRBD2. Specimen: whole blood, collected in connection with sensitization to the hapten diphenylcyclopropenone (DPC). CDR3 residues: CSASYGLAGDSTDTQYF. The CDR3, as DNA: TGCAGTGCTAGCTATGGACTAGCGGGGGATAGCACAGATACGCAGTATTTT.